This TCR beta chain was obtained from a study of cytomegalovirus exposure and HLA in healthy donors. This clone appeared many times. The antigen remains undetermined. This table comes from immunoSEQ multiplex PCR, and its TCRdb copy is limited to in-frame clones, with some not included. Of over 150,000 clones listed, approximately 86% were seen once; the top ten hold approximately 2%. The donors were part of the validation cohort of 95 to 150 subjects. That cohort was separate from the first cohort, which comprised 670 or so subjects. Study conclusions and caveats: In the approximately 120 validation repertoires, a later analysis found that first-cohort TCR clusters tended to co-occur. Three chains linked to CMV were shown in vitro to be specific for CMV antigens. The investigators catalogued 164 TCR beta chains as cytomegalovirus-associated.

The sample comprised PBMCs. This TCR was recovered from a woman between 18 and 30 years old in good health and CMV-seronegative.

The CDR3 spells CASRGVKDTGELFF. CDR3 sequence (DNA): TGTGCCAGCAGGGGCGTTAAAGACACCGGGGAGCTGTTTTTT. This chain joins TRBV6-6 and TRBJ2-2; no firm D call. CDR1 MNHNY and CDR2 SVGAGI come from the germline V gene (reference sequence). This CDR3 is 14 amino acids long. The V end was cut by 6 bases, the J end by 3 bases, with 11 bases between.